The present entry profiles one TCR beta chain with its context. Its antigen is still unknown. This sample is drawn from a study of OX40 agonist ivuxolimab in advanced cancers. Study as a whole: Males comprised 75% to 90% of the group, whose mean age was approximately 60 years (range roughly 20 to 90). Eligibility rules accepted prior anti-PD-1, anti-PD-L1 or anti-CTLA-4 therapy, and approximately 40% had some.

After removal of 5 bases from V and 6 bases from J, the junction contained 9 bases not matched to a gene. Germline loops: CDR1 SGHRS, CDR2 YFSETQ. The CDR3 loop spans 14 amino acids. General study findings and limits: Clonal expansion by week 6 occurred in CD4+ and CD8+ blood T cells (at 0.1 to 3.0 mg/kg). On average, CD8+ T cells showed a greater number of expanded clones than CD4+.

Sequencing was performed with immunoSEQ multiplex PCR; in TCRdb, only in-frame clones are kept and a portion is missing. The table lists 9,500 to 15,000 clones, approximately 62% of them singletons, with about 12% in the top ten. The sequence derives from an adult with an advanced solid tumor such as melanoma, head and neck, liver or kidney cancer. The sample consisted of CD4+ or CD8+ T cells sorted from blood, taken in a trial of the OX40 agonist ivuxolimab. The chain couples TRBV5-1 to TRBJ2-3; 7 bases line up with TRBD1. This CDR3 reads CASRHRGLGDTQYF. In DNA form, the CDR3 reads TGCGCCAGCAGGCACAGGGGATTGGGGGATACGCAGTATTTT.